The rows below give T cell receptor beta chains drawn from one sample of a study of CD8+CD57+ T cells in acquired aplastic anemia. TCRdb called the reads again in MiXCR, with one record for every CDR3 protein. The sample yields roughly 200,000 distinct CDR3 sequences, less than 65% seen once. The sample taken for sequencing was sorted CD4+, CD8+, or CD8+CD57+ T cells (not recorded which) from PBMCs. The receptors were gathered from a human donor with aplastic anemia. Both conserved end residues are part of each CDR3. The D gene is left open where the match is weak.

>16|TRBJ1-6|TRBV7-9|-
CASSFRGRGVGSPLHF
>16|TRBJ1-6|TRBV7-9|-
CASSWDGSSYNSPLHF
>17|TRBJ1-6|TRBV10-1|-
CASSDWGGSSYNSPLHF
>15|TRBJ2-1|TRBV24-1|-
CATSGIDGRYNEQFF
>12|TRBJ2-5|TRBV29-1|-
CSVDRAQETQYF
>14|TRBJ2-5|TRBV6-5|-
CASSPNWGAETQYF
>14|TRBJ1-2|TRBV29-1|-
CSVEDQEGNYGYTF
>14|TRBJ2-7|TRBV20-1|-
CSASRALVSYEQYF
>19|TRBJ2-2|TRBV5-5|TRBD2
CASSPRTSGVRYGTGELFF
>13|TRBJ2-3|TRBV20-1|-
CSAGGLAIDTQYF
>12|TRBJ2-7|TRBV10-3|-
CAISGDYYVQYF
>14|TRBJ2-7|TRBV3-1|-
CASSQDRLSYEQYF
>14|TRBJ2-1|TRBV24-1|TRBD2
CATSDAGLDNEQFF
>15|TRBJ1-2|TRBV10-3|TRBD1
CAISESRDRVDGYTF
>16|TRBJ2-3|TRBV13|TRBD1
CASSPTGEGGTDTQYF
>15|TRBJ2-2|TRBV7-9|-
CASSLDLTGTGELFF
>20|TRBJ2-1|TRBV5-1|-
CASSYHSAGGPPSSYNEQFF
>15|TRBJ1-5|TRBV27|-
CASSLFGGSNQPQHF
>14|TRBJ1-2|TRBV11-2|-
CASSLSGRDYGYTF
>13|TRBJ2-5|TRBV20-1|-
CSALRPRQETQYF
>17|TRBJ2-3|TRBV10-3|TRBD2
CAISESVKRGHTDTQYF
>15|TRBJ2-3|TRBV20-1|-
CSAKGGGSSTDTQYF
>14|TRBJ2-7|TRBV4-1|-
CASSQATRMREQYF
>9|-|TRBV5-1|-
CASSLAQYF
>14|TRBJ1-5|TRBV12-3/TRBV12-4|-
CASSFSSGNQPQHF
>13|TRBJ1-1|TRBV5-5|-
CASARRGNTEAFF
>13|TRBJ2-2|TRBV6-4|-
CASSGKGTGELFF
>14|TRBJ2-7|TRBV6-1|TRBD1
CASMEGTGGYEQYF
>16|TRBJ1-3|TRBV25-1|TRBD1
CASSAAGQGAGNTIYF
>15|TRBJ2-7|TRBV7-2|-
CAGSLVPGHHYEQYF
>17|TRBJ2-1|TRBV19|TRBD1
CASSITVAGTGNNEQFF
>15|TRBJ1-1|TRBV19|TRBD1
CASIQGSPMNTEAFF
>18|TRBJ2-1|TRBV7-6|TRBD1
CASRVTGVRGPGYNEQFF
>11|TRBJ2-1|TRBV7-2|-
CASSLARLEFF
>14|TRBJ2-5|TRBV24-1|TRBD1
CATSGGQETLAQYF
>14|TRBJ2-7|TRBV20-1|TRBD1
CSATTGLRPYEQYF
>12|TRBJ1-2|TRBV2|-
CASSETGAGNTF
>14|TRBJ2-2|TRBV20-1|-
CSARGLGRSGELFF
>13|TRBJ1-1|TRBV11-2|-
CASSLQVNTEAFF
>12|TRBJ1-1|TRBV19|TRBD1
CASSKNRGHAFF
>19|TRBJ2-5|TRBV19|TRBD1
CASSRIFKSGTARQETQYF
>12|TRBJ1-1|TRBV10-1|-
CASASGDTEAFF
>16|TRBJ2-2|TRBV7-8|TRBD1
CASSSRTGGFTGELFF
>18|TRBJ2-2|TRBV10-2|TRBD2
CASSESERGAANTGELFF